These T cell receptor beta chains were read from a single sample in a study of CD8+CD57+ T cells in acquired aplastic anemia. TCRdb reanalysed the reads using MiXCR and keeps one entry per CDR3 protein. Here the sample spans about 98,000 distinct CDR3 sequences, about 66% being singletons. The source material was sorted CD4+, CD8+, or CD8+CD57+ T cells (not recorded which) from PBMCs. These receptors all come from a human donor with aplastic anemia. Each CDR3 is given with its conserved first and last residue. Each record gives: V gene, J gene, CDR3 protein.

>TRBV20-1|TRBJ2-7
CSASAYEQYF
>TRBV19|TRBJ2-7
CASSISGRDYEQYF
>TRBV7-8|TRBJ2-7
CASSLGTPNYYEQYF
>TRBV10-3|TRBJ2-7
CAISENYEQYF
>TRBV7-3|TRBJ2-5
CASSPVGTAKETQYF
>TRBV20-1|TRBJ2-7
CSARGGVGNIYEQYF
>TRBV20-1|TRBJ2-7
CSAGTGTCEQYF
>TRBV20-1|TRBJ1-1
CSARADRGLDTEAFF
>TRBV4-1|TRBJ1-4
CASSQEGQGREKLFF
>TRBV19|TRBJ1-1
CASSTRQGRTEAFF
>TRBV11-2|TRBJ2-1
CASSTLAGGSSYNEQFF
>TRBV7-8|TRBJ1-6
CASSSGQGESPLHF
>TRBV7-3|TRBJ2-3
CASSFPSDTQYF
>TRBV7-2|TRBJ1-6
CASSRTYNSPLHF
>TRBV4-2|TRBJ2-3
CASSPRLAGGSLTSTDTQYF
>TRBV19|TRBJ1-5
CASRGDSHQPQHF
>TRBV20-1|TRBJ1-6
CSARENSHYNSPLHF
>TRBV7-3|TRBJ2-5
CASSLSAGQGTQYF
>TRBV7-2|TRBJ2-2
CASSLSSDGELFF
>TRBV11-2|TRBJ2-7
CASSFDGDRVYEQYF
>TRBV7-9|TRBJ1-2
CASTQIPGGDTF
>TRBV20-1|TRBJ1-2
CSASSRLSYGYTF
>TRBV2|TRBJ1-5
CASSEEVSAQHF
>TRBV9|TRBJ2-3
CASSVSAEHTDTQYF
>TRBV19|TRBJ1-3
CASRDNPGYNSGNTIYF
>TRBV7-9|TRBJ1-4
CASSLEDENEKLFF
>TRBV29-1|TRBJ2-7
CSVHDGLTYEQYF
>TRBV29-1|TRBJ1-5
CSVSGGGDQPQHF
>TRBV20-1|TRBJ1-5
CSARDRRGHQPQHF
>TRBV20-1|TRBJ1-2
CSARDTTSYYGYTF
>TRBV2|TRBJ1-2
CASSGLRNYGYTF
>TRBV25-1|TRBJ2-7
CASIGGGPYEQYF
>TRBV2|TRBJ2-5
CASSEERTDLLETQYF
>TRBV6-5|TRBJ1-1
CASSSGITNTEAFF
>TRBV10-2|TRBJ1-1
CASSAGKNTEAFF
>TRBV10-3|TRBJ2-3
CAISEYLVSRTDTQYF
>TRBV24-1|TRBJ2-5
CATGAGETQYF
>TRBV5-1|TRBJ1-3
CASSLVGETGNTIYF
>TRBV20-1|TRBJ2-3
CSAIWRATDTQYF
>TRBV9|TRBJ1-1
CASSGGGLGTEAFF
>TRBV15|TRBJ2-1
CATSRASGPYNEQFF
>TRBV20-1|TRBJ2-7
CSARSTGVPYEQYF
>TRBV7-2|TRBJ1-2
CASSLRPTGYYGYTF
>TRBV15|TRBJ2-1
CATSRPDNEQFF
>TRBV19|TRBJ1-2
CASSSLEADRYGYTF
>TRBV4-2|TRBJ2-5
CASSQERTETQYF
>TRBV7-2|TRBJ2-7
CASTSGGGLRNEQYF
>TRBV10-3|TRBJ2-3
CAISEPGLAPDTQYF
>TRBV15|TRBJ1-6
CATSREAGNSPLHF
>TRBV10-3|TRBJ2-5
CAISEDNEETQYF
>TRBV20-1|TRBJ1-2
CSARVGDRDGYTF
>TRBV20-1|TRBJ2-3
CSARLGDGDTQYF